This T cell receptor (beta chain) was retrieved from a study of blood T cell repertoires in COVID-19. Study-wide context: Resolution of symptoms, clearance, or two negative PCRs was present in recovered Cohort 3 donors. From T cells, B-cell-depleted T cells, or PBMCs came the material, which was cDNA or gDNA.

The CDR3 covers 15 residues. V gave up 3 bases and J gave up 0 bases, with 11 bases separating them. Germline CDR1 MNHEY, CDR2 SMNVEV (reference sequence). The authors' processing: Reference gene primer amplification yielded estimated nucleated cell counts. Some clones are missing from TCRdb's copy, which holds only in-frame ones; the method was immunoSEQ multiplex PCR. The V and J calls and clone size are taken from that table; D and trimming were inferred from the DNA. Among 150,000 to 200,000 clones, about 80% were seen once, and the ten largest hold 15% to 20%. This clonotype was sampled from a woman between 65 and 79 years old in a cohort exposed to, infected with or recovered from COVID-19 (not recorded which). This chain connects TRBV27 to TRBJ1-1; D possibly corresponds to TRBD1 (5 bases). The sequenced sample was PBMCs or T cells enriched from blood (not recorded which). The DNA of the CDR3 is TGTGCCAGCAGTTTTTCCCGGGGGATGAACACTGAAGCTTTCTTT. This sequence encodes CASSFSRGMNTEAFF.